A single sample gave rise to the 31 T cell receptor beta chains below, sequenced in a study of blood T cell repertoires in COVID-19. The assay was immunoSEQ multiplex PCR, and TCRdb's table has in-frame clones only and misses some. The table records some 140,000 clones, about 86% of them present only once. The sample consisted of peripheral blood. The receptors shown here come from a woman between 55 and 75 years old with acute or convalescent COVID-19.

V and J are TRBV7-2 and TRBJ1-1; D is unresolved. The germline V and J ends were trimmed by 1 base and 7 bases, with 10 bases remaining between them. The CDR3 is 13 residues long. CDR1 and CDR2 from the germline V gene are SGHTA and FQGNSA. The CDR3 is CASSLGFGREAFF. CDR3 bases: TGTGCCAGCAGCTTAGGATTTGGGCGTGAAGCTTTCTTT. The variable domain in full, with the rest retrieved from reference TRBV7-2 and TRBJ1-1, is GAGVSQSPSNKVTEKGKDVELRCDPISGHTALYWYRQSLGQGLEFLIYFQGNSAPDKSGLPSDRFSAERTGGSVSTLTIQRTQQEDSAVYLCASSLGFGREAFFGQGTRLTVV.

The chain couples TRBV5-1 to TRBJ2-6; 9 bases are a match to TRBD1. V shed 4 bases and J 0 bases; nucleotides not matched to a gene: 8. The CDR3 has 18 residues. The V gene's germline CDR1 is SGHRS and CDR2 YFSETQ. The CDR3 spells CASSRTGQGSSGANVLTF. CDR3 sequence (DNA): TGCGCCAGCAGCCGGACGGGACAGGGATCCTCTGGGGCCAACGTCCTGACTTTC.

This sequence joins TRBV11-2 and TRBJ2-7; 7 bases are a match to TRBD1. J was trimmed by 5 bases and V by 1 base; bases with no gene match: 5. The CDR3 loop spans 14 amino acids. In germline, CDR1 is SGHAT, CDR2 FQNNGV. The CDR3 protein is CASSLGQGNHEQYF. In DNA, the CDR3 is TGTGCCAGCAGCTTAGGACAGGGAAATCACGAGCAGTACTTC.

The chain couples TRBV6-5 to TRBJ1-6; D might be TRBD1 (6 bases). This CDR3 is built from 14 residues. V was cut by 7 bases and J by 7 bases, with 14 bases left in between. Germline CDR1 reads MNHEY; CDR2 reads SVGAGI. The CDR3 DNA is TGTGCCAGCAATACCGGGACACTCAATTCACCCCTCCACTTT. It yields the protein CASNTGTLNSPLHF.

The chain joins TRBV18 to TRBJ1-5, with 7 bases fitting TRBD1. The CDR3 spans 15 residues. Unmatched junction bases numbered 6, after V lost 3 bases and J lost 4 bases. Looked up from germline, CDR1 is KGHSH and CDR2 is LQKENI. CDR3 sequence (DNA): TGTGCCAGCTCACCGAGTGGACAGGTTAATCAGCCCCAGCATTTT. Its protein is CASSPSGQVNQPQHF.

In DNA form, the CDR3 reads TGTGCCAGCAGTTTGCTGGGGGCGCGAAATCAGCCCCAGCATTTT. Translation: CASSLLGARNQPQHF. V usage is TRBV28 and J usage is TRBJ1-5; D is perhaps TRBD1 (6 bases). Germline CDR1 is MDHEN and CDR2 is SYDVKM. The V end lost 3 bases, the J end lost 4 bases, and 13 bases lay between the germline ends. CDR3 length equals 15 residues.

The chain joins TRBV3-1 (or the pseudogene TRBV3-2) to TRBJ1-5; no definite D call. This CDR3 has 14 residues. CDR1 LGHDT and CDR2 YNNKEL come from the germline V gene (reference sequence). V gave up 2 bases and J gave up 11 bases, with 16 bases separating them. In nucleotides, the CDR3 is TGTGCCAGCAGCCAACTTACAAGTGGTGAGGCCCAGCATTTT. It codes for CASSQLTSGEAQHF.

The rearrangement links TRBV2 to TRBJ1-1, with TRBD1 matching 8 bases. This CDR3 comprises 13 residues. The junction had 2 bases not matched to a gene; V was cut back by 1 base and J by 7 bases. In germline, CDR1 is SNHLY, CDR2 FYNNEI. The CDR3 region has the DNA TGTGCCAGCAGTGAAGGTGGACAGGGTGAAGCTTTCTTT. It encodes CASSEGGQGEAFF.

The CDR3 region is CASSLEPRADTEAFF. The CDR3 DNA is TGTGCCAGCAGCTTGGAACCCAGGGCGGACACTGAAGCTTTCTTT. The J gene is TRBJ1-1, the V gene TRBV5-5; tentative D call: TRBD1 (5 bases). V lost 0 bases and J lost 3, with 12 bases in between. Germline V gene data show CDR1 as SGHKS and CDR2 as YYEKEE (reference sequence). CDR3 length: 15 residues.

This clone was counted between two and nine times. The rearrangement joins TRBV5-1 to TRBJ1-1; the match to TRBD1 covers 8 bases. The CDR3 is 16 residues long. Germline V CDR1 and CDR2: SGHRS, YFSETQ. Trimming removed 1 base from V and 3 bases from J; junction bases left unmatched: 8. The CDR3 DNA is TGCGCCAGCAGCTTGTTTCGTTTGGGACAGGACACTGAAGCTTTCTTT. Translation gives CASSLFRLGQDTEAFF.

The rearrangement links TRBV2 to TRBJ1-3; 8 nucleotides match TRBD1. This CDR3 is 13 amino acids long. The germline gives CDR1 SNHLY, CDR2 FYNNEI. V lost 7 bases to trimming and J lost 5 bases; unmatched junction nucleotides: 4. The CDR3 region is CASTTGGRNTIYF. CDR3 sequence (DNA): TGTGCCAGCACTACAGGGGGAAGAAACACCATATATTTT. The full variable domain, in which reference TRBV2 and TRBJ1-3 provide the parts outside the CDR3, is EPEVTQTPSHQVTQMGQEVILRCVPISNHLYFYWYRQILGQKVEFLVSFYNNEISEKSEIFDDQFSVERPDGSNFTLKIRSTKLEDSAMYFCASTTGGRNTIYFGEGSWLTVV.

V and J are TRBV9 and TRBJ2-2; no firm D call. The CDR3 extends over 14 amino acids. Trimming took off 3 bases at V and 1 base at J, with 7 bases between the two ends. The germline CDR1 and CDR2 sequences are SGDLS and YYNGEE. This CDR3 is CASSARWNTGELFF. As DNA, the CDR3 is TGTGCCAGCAGCGCTCGGTGGAACACCGGGGAGCTGTTTTTT.

This clone was found once. This chain's CDR3 is CASRGGGGEKLFF. CDR3 bases: TGTGCCAGCAGGGGTGGGGGAGGTGAAAAACTGTTTTTT. The chain is built from TRBV6-5 and TRBJ1-4; weak D call: TRBD1 (5 bases). Germline CDR1 MNHEY, CDR2 SVGAGI. The CDR3 contains 13 residues. V was cut by 6 bases and J by 7 bases, with 12 bases left in between.

The chain combines TRBV7-2 with TRBJ2-1; 12 bases map to TRBD2. This CDR3 comprises 15 residues. V lost 5 bases and J lost 5; bases outside the gene matches: 4. Germline V gene data show CDR1 as SGHTA and CDR2 as FQGNSA. CDR3 nucleotide sequence: TGTGCCAGCAGCCCGGGACTAGCGGGCCACAATGAGCAGTTCTTC. Its protein is CASSPGLAGHNEQFF.

V and J are TRBV2 and TRBJ1-1; 8 bases match TRBD1. This CDR3 has 13 amino acids. From germline, CDR1 is SNHLY and CDR2 FYNNEI. V trimming: 9 bases; J trimming: 1 base; junction bases outside the gene matches: 4. This chain's CDR3 is CARTGTGNTEAFF. In DNA, the CDR3 is TGTGCCAGGACCGGGACAGGGAACACTGAAGCTTTCTTT.

The chain combines TRBV19 with TRBJ1-3, with TRBD1 identical over 7 bases. Germline CDR1 reads LNHDA; CDR2 reads SQIVND (reference sequence). The V and J ends lost 7 bases and 3 bases, in that order; junction bases with no gene match: 15. The CDR3 is made up of 17 amino acids. The CDR3 is CASTIDRDSHSGNTIYF. The CDR3 coding sequence is TGTGCCAGTACTATCGATCGGGACAGCCATAGTGGAAACACCATATATTTT.

This chain links TRBV5-1 with TRBJ2-7; D perhaps matches TRBD1 (6 bases). The V and J ends lost 0 bases and 6 bases respectively, with 10 bases between them. The length of the CDR3 is 13 residues. Germline CDR1 is SGHRS and CDR2 is YFSETQ. CDR3 sequence (DNA): TGCGCCAGCAGCTTGGGTCAGGGGTCCGAGCAGTACTTC. The encoded protein is CASSLGQGSEQYF.

The V call is TRBV2, the J call TRBJ1-6; D call uncertain. Germline lookup yields CDR1 SNHLY and CDR2 FYNNEI. The V and J ends lost 6 bases and 14 bases respectively, with 20 bases between them. The CDR3 runs to 14 residues. CDR3 amino acids: CASSPGLGLRTLHF. For the CDR3, the DNA is TGTGCCAGCAGCCCCGGTCTAGGTCTGCGCACCCTCCACTTT. The whole variable domain, filled in from reference TRBV2 and TRBJ1-6, reads EPEVTQTPSHQVTQMGQEVILRCVPISNHLYFYWYRQILGQKVEFLVSFYNNEISEKSEIFDDQFSVERPDGSNFTLKIRSTKLEDSAMYFCASSPGLGLRTLHFGNGTRLTVT.

The chain has TRBV28 and TRBJ1-2; D may be TRBD1 (5 bases). The CDR3 covers 13 residues. Trimming removed 10 bases from V and 3 bases from J, with 15 bases in between. The germline gives CDR1 MDHEN, CDR2 SYDVKM. The CDR3 reads CATRTGGDYGYTF. In DNA, the CDR3 is TGTGCCACGAGGACGGGAGGGGACTATGGCTACACCTTC.

This clone was seen a handful of times. The rearrangement links TRBV6-6 to TRBJ1-2; the D gene is possibly TRBD1 (6 bases). The CDR3 contains 16 residues. Per germline, CDR1 MNHNY and CDR2 SVGAGI (reference sequence). Trimming left V 5 bases short and J 6 bases short, with 22 bases between. The CDR3 coding sequence is TGTGCCAGCAGTCTAACACTACAGGGTAAAGGAGATGGCTACACCTTC. It translates to CASSLTLQGKGDGYTF.

In the case of this clone: Compared with germline, one end of the junction differs, possibly owing to a read error. This chain connects TRBV18 to TRBJ1-1; D gene uncertain. Germline loops: CDR1 KGHSH, CDR2 LQKENI. CDR3 size: 12 residues. Written as DNA, the CDR3 is TGTACCAGCTCACCGACTAACACTGAAGCTTTCTTT. Translating gives CTSSPTNTEAFF.

The gene calls are TRBV6-6 and TRBJ1-5; perhaps TRBD1 as D (5 bases). Germline-derived CDR1 and CDR2 are MNHNY and SVGAGI (reference sequence). V was clipped by 1 base and J by 7 bases, with 11 bases between them. CDR3 length equals 14 residues. CDR3 sequence reads: CASSYFREGQPQHF. The CDR3 bases are TGTGCCAGCAGTTACTTCAGGGAAGGGCAGCCCCAGCATTTT.

The rearrangement links TRBV19 to TRBJ1-5; 8 nucleotides match TRBD1. V lost 5 bases, J lost 0 bases, and 15 bases stayed unmatched. The CDR3 has 19 amino acids. The germline V gene encodes CDR1 LNHDA and CDR2 SQIVND (reference sequence). CDR3 sequence (DNA): TGTGCCAGTAGTCGCCAGACAGGGGCCAGCACTTATAGCAATCAGCCCCAGCATTTT. Translated, it gives CASSRQTGASTYSNQPQHF.

This chain links TRBV7-9 with TRBJ1-2; D call uncertain. Deletions cut 6 bases from V and 3 bases from J, with 20 bases between. The germline V gene encodes CDR1 SEHNR and CDR2 FQNEAQ (reference sequence). The CDR3 is made up of 16 amino acids. CDR3 sequence (DNA): TGTGCCAGCAGGCCCCAATCCGGGGAGAATTACTATGGCTACACCTTC. Translation gives CASRPQSGENYYGYTF.

The rearrangement uses TRBV2 and TRBJ2-1; 7 bases are shared with TRBD1. Trimming at V came to 4 bases and at J to 12 bases, leaving 6 bases not matched to a gene. The CDR3 sequence is 12 residues long. Germline loops: CDR1 SNHLY, CDR2 FYNNEI. CDR3 in amino acids: CASSGERTGQFF. CDR3 sequence (DNA): TGTGCCAGCAGTGGTGAAAGGACAGGGCAGTTCTTC.

V is TRBV4-1 and J is TRBJ2-1; 7 bases match TRBD2. This CDR3 is 15 amino acids long. Per the germline V gene, CDR1 is MGHRA and CDR2 is YSYEKL. V was pared by 1 base and J by 9 bases, with 9 bases of the junction left unmatched. The CDR3 spells CASSQGLQGGGEQFF. DNA for the CDR3: TGCGCCAGCAGCCAAGGACTTCAGGGCGGGGGTGAGCAGTTCTTC.

The rearrangement links TRBV4-1 to TRBJ1-4; 7 bases are shared with TRBD1. The V segment lost 2 bases and the J segment 4 bases; nucleotides outside the gene matches: 7. Germline V CDR1 and CDR2: MGHRA, YSYEKL. The CDR3 runs 16 residues. CDR3 protein: CASSQWGTANNEKLFF. The CDR3 bases are TGCGCCAGCAGCCAATGGGGGACAGCCAATAATGAAAAACTGTTTTTT.

Only one count was recorded for this clone. This chain uses TRBV6-5 with TRBJ2-2, with 9 nucleotides matching TRBD2. Trimming removed 7 bases from V and 9 bases from J; junction bases left unmatched: 6. Per the germline V gene, CDR1 is MNHEY and CDR2 is SVGAGI. The CDR3 contains 13 residues. The CDR3 nucleotides read TGTGCCAGCATAGGCGGGGGGGCCTGGGAGCTGTTTTTT. This translates into CASIGGGAWELFF.

The genes are TRBV20-1 and TRBJ2-4; TRBD2 is a possible D gene (6 bases). This CDR3 region has 11 residues. Germline values: CDR1 DFQATT, CDR2 SNEGSKA (reference sequence). Trimming removed 5 bases from V and 15 bases from J, with 17 bases in between. The CDR3 DNA reads TGCAGTGCTGGTAGCGGTAGGGTCTGGTACTTC. It encodes CSAGSGRVWYF.

This rearrangement joins TRBV3-1 (or the pseudogene TRBV3-2) to TRBJ2-5; 7 positions agree with TRBD1. V lost 4 bases to trimming and J lost 2 bases; unmatched junction nucleotides: 4. Germline assignment: CDR1 LGHDT and CDR2 YNNKEL (reference sequence). The CDR3 totals 14 residues. The chain's CDR3 is CASSLPGQQETQYF. In DNA, the CDR3 is TGTGCCAGCAGCCTGCCGGGACAGCAAGAGACCCAGTACTTC.

The rearrangement links TRBV19 to TRBJ1-5, with TRBD1 as a possible D gene (6 bases). Per the germline V gene, CDR1 is LNHDA and CDR2 is SQIVND (reference sequence). V gave up 4 bases and J gave up 7 bases, with 17 bases separating them. This CDR3 is built from 15 residues. The CDR3 coding sequence is TGTGCCAGTAGTAAGTGGACAGAAGCTTGGCAGCCCCAGCATTTT. Translation: CASSKWTEAWQPQHF.